This TCR beta chain was sequenced for a study of beta chain features in type 1 diabetes. Study-level background: Patients were similar to healthy donors in age and gender (as well as in cell yields).

Study outcomes and limitations: Cells expressing TCR highly could be over-represented by cDNA sequencing. Shorter TCRB CDR3s, moderately but significantly so, were found in Type 1 diabetes patients in all four CD4+ subsets.

Researchers reported sorting CD4+ naive, central memory, regulatory and stem cell-like memory cells via CD45RO/CCR7/CD25/CD127/CD95/CD27. Expressed TCRB transcripts were sequenced after all isolated RNA was converted to cDNA. Only in-frame clones appear in the TCRdb table, and some are missing; sequencing was by immunoSEQ multiplex PCR. Here the sample spans 500,000 to 800,000 clones, around an eighth being singletons. On this clone: The antigen is unknown.

V lost 3 bases and J 4 bases, leaving 13 bases between the germline ends. The CDR3 contains 16 residues. The germline CDR1 and CDR2 sequences are KGHSH and LQKENI. The rearrangement uses TRBV18 and TRBJ2-6, with a possible D match to TRBD1 (6 bases). Sequenced: naive CD4+ T cells from blood. This receptor was obtained from a man aged 30-40 years with type 1 diabetes. The CDR3 sequence is CASSPLWTDGANVLTF. CDR3 bases: TGTGCCAGCTCACCCCTCTGGACAGACGGGGCCAACGTCCTGACTTTC.